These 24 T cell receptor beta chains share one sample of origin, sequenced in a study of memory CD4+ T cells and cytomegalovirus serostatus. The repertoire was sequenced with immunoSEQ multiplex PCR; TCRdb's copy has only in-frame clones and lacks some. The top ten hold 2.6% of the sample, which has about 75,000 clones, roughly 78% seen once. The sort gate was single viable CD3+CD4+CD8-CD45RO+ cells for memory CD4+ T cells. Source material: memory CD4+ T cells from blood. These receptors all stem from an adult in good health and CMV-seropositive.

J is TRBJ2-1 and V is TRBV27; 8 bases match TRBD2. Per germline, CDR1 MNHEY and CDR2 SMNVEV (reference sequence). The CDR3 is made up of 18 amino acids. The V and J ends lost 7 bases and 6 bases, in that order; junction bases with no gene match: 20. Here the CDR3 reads CASNSISGMTTTINEQFF. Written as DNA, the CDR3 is TGTGCCAGCAACAGTATTAGCGGGATGACGACCACAATCAATGAGCAGTTCTTC.

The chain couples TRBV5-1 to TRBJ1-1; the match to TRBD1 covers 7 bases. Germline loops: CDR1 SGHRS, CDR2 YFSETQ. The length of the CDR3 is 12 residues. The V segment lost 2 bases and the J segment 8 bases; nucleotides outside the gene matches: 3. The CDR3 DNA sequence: TGCGCCAGCAGCTTTGACAGGGACGAAGCTTTCTTT. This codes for CASSFDRDEAFF.

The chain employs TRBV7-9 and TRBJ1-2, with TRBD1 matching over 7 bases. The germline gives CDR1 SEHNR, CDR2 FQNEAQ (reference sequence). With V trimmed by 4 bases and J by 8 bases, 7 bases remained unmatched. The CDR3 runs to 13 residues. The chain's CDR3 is CASSSGQIGGYTF. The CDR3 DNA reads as TGTGCCAGCAGCTCGGGACAGATAGGAGGCTACACCTTC.

The DNA for the CDR3 is TGCAGTGCCCAGAGTAAAAACACCATATATTTT. Translated: CSAQSKNTIYF. V usage is TRBV20-1 and J usage is TRBJ1-3; no firm D call. Germline V lookup: CDR1 DFQATT, CDR2 SNEGSKA (reference sequence). This CDR3 is 11 amino acids long. Between the trimmed V and J ends, which lost 6 bases and 6 bases, there was a span of 9 bases.

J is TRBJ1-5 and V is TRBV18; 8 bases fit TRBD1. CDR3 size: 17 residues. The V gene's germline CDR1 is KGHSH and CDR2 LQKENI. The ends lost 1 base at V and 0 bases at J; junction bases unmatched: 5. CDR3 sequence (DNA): TGTGCCAGCTCACCACGCCAGACAGGGGTTAGCAATCAGCCCCAGCATTTT. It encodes CASSPRQTGVSNQPQHF.

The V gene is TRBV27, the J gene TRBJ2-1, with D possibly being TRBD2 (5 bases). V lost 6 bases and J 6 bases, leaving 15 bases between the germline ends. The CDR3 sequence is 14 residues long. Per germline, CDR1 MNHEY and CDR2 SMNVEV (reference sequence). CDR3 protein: CASSPLLAGNEQFF. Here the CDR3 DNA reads TGTGCCAGCAGCCCCCTTCTTGCGGGCAATGAGCAGTTCTTC.

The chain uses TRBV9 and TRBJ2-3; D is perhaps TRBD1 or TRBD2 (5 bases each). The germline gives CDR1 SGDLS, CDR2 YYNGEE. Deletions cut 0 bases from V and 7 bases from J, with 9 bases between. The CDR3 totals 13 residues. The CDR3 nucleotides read TGTGCCAGCAGCGTAGATGAGGGACATACGCAGTATTTT. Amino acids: CASSVDEGHTQYF.

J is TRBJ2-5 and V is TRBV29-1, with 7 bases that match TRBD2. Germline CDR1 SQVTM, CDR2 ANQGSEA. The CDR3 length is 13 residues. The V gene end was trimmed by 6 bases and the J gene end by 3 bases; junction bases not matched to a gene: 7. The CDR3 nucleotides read TGCAGCGTCGCCCCGGGGGGAGAAGAGACCCAGTACTTC. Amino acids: CSVAPGGEETQYF.

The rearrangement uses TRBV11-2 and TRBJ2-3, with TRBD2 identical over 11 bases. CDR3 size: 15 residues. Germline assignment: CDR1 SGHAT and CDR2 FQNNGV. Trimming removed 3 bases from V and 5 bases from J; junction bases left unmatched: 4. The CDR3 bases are TGTGCCAGCAGCTTGGGTAGCGGGAGGGGAGATACGCAGTATTTT. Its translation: CASSLGSGRGDTQYF.

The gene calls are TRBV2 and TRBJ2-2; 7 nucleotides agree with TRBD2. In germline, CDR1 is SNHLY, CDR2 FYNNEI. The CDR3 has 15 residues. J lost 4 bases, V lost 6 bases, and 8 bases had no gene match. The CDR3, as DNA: TGTGCCAGCAGCCTCGTCAGGGAGGGCACCGGGGAGCTGTTTTTT. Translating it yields CASSLVREGTGELFF.

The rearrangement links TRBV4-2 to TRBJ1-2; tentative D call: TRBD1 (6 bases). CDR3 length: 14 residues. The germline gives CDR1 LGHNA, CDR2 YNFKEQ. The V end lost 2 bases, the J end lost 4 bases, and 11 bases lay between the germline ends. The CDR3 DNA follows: TGTGCCAGCAGCCAAATTCCGACAGGCTATGGCTACACCTTC. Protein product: CASSQIPTGYGYTF.

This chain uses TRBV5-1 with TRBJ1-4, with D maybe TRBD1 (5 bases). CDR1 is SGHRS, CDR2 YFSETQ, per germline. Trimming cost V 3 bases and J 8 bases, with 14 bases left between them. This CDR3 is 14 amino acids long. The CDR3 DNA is TGCGCCAGCAGCTCTCAGGGCCTGGGGGAAAAACTGTTTTTT. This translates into CASSSQGLGEKLFF.

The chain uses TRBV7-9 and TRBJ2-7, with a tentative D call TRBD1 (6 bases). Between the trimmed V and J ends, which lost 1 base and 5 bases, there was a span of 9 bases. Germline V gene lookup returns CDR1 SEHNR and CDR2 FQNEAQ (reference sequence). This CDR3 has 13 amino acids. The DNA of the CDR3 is TGTGCCAGCAGCTTAGACAGGGCGAACGAGCAGTACGTC. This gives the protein CASSLDRANEQYV.

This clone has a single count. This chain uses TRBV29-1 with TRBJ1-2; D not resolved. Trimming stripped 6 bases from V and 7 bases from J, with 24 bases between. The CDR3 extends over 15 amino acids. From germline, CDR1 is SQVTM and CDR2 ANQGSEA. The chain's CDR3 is CSVTNPMRNVGGYTF. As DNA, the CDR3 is TGCAGCGTGACGAACCCTATGCGTAATGTCGGTGGCTACACCTTC. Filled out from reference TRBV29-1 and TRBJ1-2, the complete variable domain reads SAVISQKPSRDICQRGTSLTIQCQVDSQVTMMFWYRQQPGQSLTLIATANQGSEATYESGFVIDKFPISRPNLTFSTLTVSNMSPEDSSIYLCSVTNPMRNVGGYTFGSGTRLTVV.

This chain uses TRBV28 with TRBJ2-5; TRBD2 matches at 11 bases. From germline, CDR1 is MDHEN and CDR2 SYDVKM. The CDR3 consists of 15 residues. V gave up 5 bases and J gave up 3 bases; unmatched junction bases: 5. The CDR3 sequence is CASSVALAGEETQYF. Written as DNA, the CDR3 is TGTGCCAGCAGTGTCGCACTAGCGGGAGAAGAGACCCAGTACTTC.

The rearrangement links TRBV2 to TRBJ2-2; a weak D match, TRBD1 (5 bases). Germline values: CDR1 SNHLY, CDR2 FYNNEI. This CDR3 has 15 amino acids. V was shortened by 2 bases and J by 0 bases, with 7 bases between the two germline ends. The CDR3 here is CASSELRANTGELFF. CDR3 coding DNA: TGTGCCAGCAGTGAACTCAGGGCGAACACCGGGGAGCTGTTTTTT.

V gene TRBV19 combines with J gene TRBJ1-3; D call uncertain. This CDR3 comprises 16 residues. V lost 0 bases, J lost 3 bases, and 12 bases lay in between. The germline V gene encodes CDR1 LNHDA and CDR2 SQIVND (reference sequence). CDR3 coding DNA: TGTGCCAGTAGTATAGATTCGCGGGGAGGTGGAAACACCATATATTTT. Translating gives CASSIDSRGGGNTIYF.

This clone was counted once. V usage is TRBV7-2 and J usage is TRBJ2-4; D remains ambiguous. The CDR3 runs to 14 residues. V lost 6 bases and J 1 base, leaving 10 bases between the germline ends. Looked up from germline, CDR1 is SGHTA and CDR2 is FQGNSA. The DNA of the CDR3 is TGTGCCAGCAGTGCCCCTGGGGCCAAAAACATTCAGTACTTC. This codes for CASSAPGAKNIQYF.

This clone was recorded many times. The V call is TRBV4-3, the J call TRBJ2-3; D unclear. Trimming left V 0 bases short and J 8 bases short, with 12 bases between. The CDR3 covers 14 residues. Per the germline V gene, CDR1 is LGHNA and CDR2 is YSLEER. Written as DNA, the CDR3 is TGCGCCAGCAGCCAAGAAGGCGGCCGCGGTACGCAGTATTTT. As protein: CASSQEGGRGTQYF.

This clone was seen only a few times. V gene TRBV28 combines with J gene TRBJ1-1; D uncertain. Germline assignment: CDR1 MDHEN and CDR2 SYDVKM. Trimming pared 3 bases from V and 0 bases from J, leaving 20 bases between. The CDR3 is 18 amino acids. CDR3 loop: CASSFPFIGRTMNTEAFF. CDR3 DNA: TGTGCCAGCAGTTTCCCCTTCATCGGACGAACCATGAACACTGAAGCTTTCTTT.

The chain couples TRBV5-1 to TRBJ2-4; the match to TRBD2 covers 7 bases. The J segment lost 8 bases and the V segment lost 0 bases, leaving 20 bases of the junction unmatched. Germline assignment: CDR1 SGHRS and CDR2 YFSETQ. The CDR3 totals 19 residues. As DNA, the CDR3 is TGCGCCAGCAGCTTGGAGCCCCGGGCTAGCGGAGCCCTTCCGGACATTCAGTACTTC. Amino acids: CASSLEPRASGALPDIQYF.

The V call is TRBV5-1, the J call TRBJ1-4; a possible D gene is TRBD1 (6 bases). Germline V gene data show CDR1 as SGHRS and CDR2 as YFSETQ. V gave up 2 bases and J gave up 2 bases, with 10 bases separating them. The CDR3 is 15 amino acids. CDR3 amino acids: CASSLQGRTNEKLFF. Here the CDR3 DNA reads TGCGCCAGCAGCTTACAGGGTAGGACTAATGAAAAACTGTTTTTT.

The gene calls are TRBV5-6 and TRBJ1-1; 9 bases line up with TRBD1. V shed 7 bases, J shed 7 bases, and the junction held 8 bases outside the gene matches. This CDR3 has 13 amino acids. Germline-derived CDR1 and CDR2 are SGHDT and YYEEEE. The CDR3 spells CASGLRDRDEAFF. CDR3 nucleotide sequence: TGTGCCAGCGGACTACGGGACAGGGATGAAGCTTTCTTT. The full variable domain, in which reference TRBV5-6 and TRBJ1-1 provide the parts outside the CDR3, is DAGVTQSPTHLIKTRGQQVTLRCSPKSGHDTVSWYQQALGQGPQFIFQYYEEEERQRGNFPDRFSGHQFPNYSSELNVNALLLGDSALYLCASGLRDRDEAFFGQGTRLTVV.

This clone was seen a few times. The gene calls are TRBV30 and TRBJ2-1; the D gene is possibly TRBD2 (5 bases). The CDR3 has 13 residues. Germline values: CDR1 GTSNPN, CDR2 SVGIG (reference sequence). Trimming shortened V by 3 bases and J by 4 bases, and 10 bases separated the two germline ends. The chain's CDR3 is CAWSPDYYNEQFF. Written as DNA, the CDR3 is TGTGCCTGGAGCCCTGACTATTACAATGAGCAGTTCTTC.